The entry below describes one TCR beta chain. The data belong to a study of blood T cell repertoires in COVID-19. This table comes from immunoSEQ multiplex PCR, and its TCRdb copy is limited to in-frame clones, with some not included. The table has hundreds of thousands of clones, over 75% seen once. Germline loops: CDR1 LNHNV, CDR2 YYDKDF (reference sequence). Trimming stripped 0 bases from V and 6 bases from J, with 12 bases between. The CDR3 is 14 residues long. This sequence was found in a woman under 30 who had recovered from COVID-19. This chain links TRBV15 with TRBJ2-7; a possible D gene is TRBD2 (6 bases). Source material: PBMCs or T cells enriched from blood (not recorded which). The CDR3 DNA follows: TGTGCCACCAGCAGAGATCAGACTAGTGCCGAGCAGTACTTC. Amino acids: CATSRDQTSAEQYF.